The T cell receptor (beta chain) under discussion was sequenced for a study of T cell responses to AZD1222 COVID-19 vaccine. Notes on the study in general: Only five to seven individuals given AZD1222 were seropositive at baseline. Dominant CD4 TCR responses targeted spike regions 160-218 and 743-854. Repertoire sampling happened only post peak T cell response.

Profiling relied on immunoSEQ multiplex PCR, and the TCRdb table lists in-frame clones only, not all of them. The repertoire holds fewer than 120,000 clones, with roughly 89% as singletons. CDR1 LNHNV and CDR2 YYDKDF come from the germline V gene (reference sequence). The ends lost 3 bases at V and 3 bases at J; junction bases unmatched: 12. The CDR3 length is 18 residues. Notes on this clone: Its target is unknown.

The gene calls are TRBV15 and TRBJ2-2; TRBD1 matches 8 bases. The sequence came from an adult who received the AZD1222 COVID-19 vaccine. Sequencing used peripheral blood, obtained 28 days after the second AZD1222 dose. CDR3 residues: CATSSPMGARGHTGELFF. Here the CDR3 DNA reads TGTGCCACCAGCAGCCCCATGGGTGCCAGGGGGCACACCGGGGAGCTGTTTTTT.